This record looks at one T cell receptor (beta chain) sequence and its context. There is no known antigen for this receptor. Base qualities were left out, and no much larger clone turns up one base away. The CDR3 measures 14 amino acids from cysteine to phenylalanine. The entry retains the CDR3 DNA only, 42 bases that are in frame from base 1. V is clipped by 5 bases and J by 1 base, and the sequence between their germline boundaries is 9 bases long. CDR1 and CDR2 are drawn from the germline V gene: SGHVS, FQNEAQ. At diagnosis, peripheral blood, uninvolved tumor-adjacent lung and tumor were collected and were preserved as a mix of fresh-frozen and FFPE material. For TCR repertoire profiling, the blood samples were analyzed as peripheral blood mononuclear cells. The immunoSEQ Assay was used to sequence TCR beta CDR3 regions from DNA. The authors processed their data as follows. To compute T cell density, TCR beta template counts were normalized to usable DNA, which was estimated by amplifying housekeeping genes. Using the preseqR package, richness was estimated by extrapolating to 120,000 templates for tissue samples and 400,000 templates for PBMC samples. Clonality was defined by subtracting Pielou's evenness from one. Tissue-enriched TCRs were identified by differential abundance testing using productive amino-acid clonotypes, minimum total count 5 and alpha 0.1. The Jaccard Index and the Morisita Overlap Index were used to measure how much the repertoires overlapped between compartments. GLIPH grouped TCR beta CDR3s together with public tetramer-defined viral CDR3s, and a viral motif had to include at least three viral sequences and show V-gene enrichment. Entries here come from immuneACCESS through TCRdb and include only in-frame sequences with V and J called. Some clones fail to appear in such tables; in the studies checked, an unresolved V gene covers under half of the shortfall, and the cause of the remainder is unknown. That table is the source of V, J and clone size, and D and trimming were worked out from the DNA. This sample is represented by tens of thousands of clones; roughly nine tenths of them were singletons. The top ten hold around a sixth of the sample.

This sample was taken from a study of T cells in localized non-small cell lung cancer (TCRdb year 2020). Background on the whole study: Comparing tumors with uninvolved tumor-adjacent lungs, the study looked at the T cell repertoires of 236 patients with early-stage NSCLC. The cohort was made up of fewer than 250 treatment-naive NSCLC patients whose localized lung tumors had been resected. Of the NSCLC patients, fewer than 150 were male and about a hundred were female, and the mean age was about 69 years.

General findings and caveats noted by the study authors: Because multi-region tumor sequencing was not done, intratumor heterogeneity could not be ruled out. Of the top 100 tumor clones, a median of roughly 56 were detected in paired uninvolved adjacent lung; 28 were also among that lung's top 100. The highest T cell clonality was observed in uninvolved tumor-adjacent lung, where clonality exceeded that of tumor, suggesting that antigenic responses were more focused in uninvolved tumor-adjacent lung. Because of the exploratory design, TCR variables were selected using unadjusted p-values without false-discovery rate correction. Higher blood T cell density associated with longer overall survival, while higher adjacent-lung clonality associated with shorter survival.

The clonotype comes from a man aged 40 to 70 with stage III lung adenocarcinoma. The V and J segments used are TRBV7-8 and TRBJ1-5, with an unclear D gene assignment. Sample: peripheral blood mononuclear cells, taken before any cancer treatment. The nucleotide sequence reads as follows: TGTGCCAGCAGCCCCCAGTACAGCAATCAGCCCCAGCATTTT. Protein translation: CASSPQYSNQPQHF.